This TCR beta chain was found in a study of shared clonotypes between healthy human individuals. About the study: Donors had three CD4 naive, three CD4 memory, two CD8 naive and one CD8 memory plate apiece.

Overall study findings and caveats: It was the non-shared clonotypes that had lower generation probabilities than clonotypes shared by all four donors. Only blood underwent sampling, and tissue repertoires likely differ.

About this clone: Antigen specificity is unknown.

Clones were sequenced by immunoSEQ multiplex PCR, and TCRdb holds only the in-frame ones, with some missing. The sample includes about 2 million clones, about 95% of them seen just once. Naive CD8 cells comprised CD45RO-negative, CCR7-positively selected cells, excluding terminally differentiated effector memory CD45RA+ cells. Germline values: CDR1 MNHNS, CDR2 SASEGT. CDR3 length: 19 amino acids. V trimming: 2 bases; J trimming: 3 bases; junction bases outside the gene matches: 16. Material: naive CD8+ T cells sorted from blood. This chain joins TRBV6-1 and TRBJ1-5, with 7 positions matching TRBD1. The TCR originated in a young man in good health. CDR3 sequence reads: CASSEHRTGGSHFNQPQHF. CDR3 in DNA: TGTGCCAGCAGTGAACACCGGACAGGCGGAAGCCATTTCAATCAGCCCCAGCATTTT.